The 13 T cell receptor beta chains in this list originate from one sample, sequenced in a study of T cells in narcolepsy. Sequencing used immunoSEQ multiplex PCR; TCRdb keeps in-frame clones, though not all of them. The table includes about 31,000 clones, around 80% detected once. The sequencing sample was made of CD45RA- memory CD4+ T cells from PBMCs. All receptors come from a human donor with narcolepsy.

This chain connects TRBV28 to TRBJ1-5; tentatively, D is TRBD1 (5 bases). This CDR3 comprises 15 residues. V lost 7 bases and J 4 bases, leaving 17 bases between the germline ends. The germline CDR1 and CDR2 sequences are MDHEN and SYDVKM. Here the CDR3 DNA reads TGTGCCAGCAATCCAGACAGTCGCAGGAATCAGCCCCAGCATTTT. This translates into CASNPDSRRNQPQHF.

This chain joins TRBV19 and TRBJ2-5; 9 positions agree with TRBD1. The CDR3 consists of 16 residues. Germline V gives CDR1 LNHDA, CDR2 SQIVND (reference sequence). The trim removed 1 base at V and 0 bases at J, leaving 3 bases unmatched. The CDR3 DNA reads TGTGCCAGTAGTATAGTGAGGACAGGGGACCAAGAGACCCAGTACTTC. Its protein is CASSIVRTGDQETQYF.

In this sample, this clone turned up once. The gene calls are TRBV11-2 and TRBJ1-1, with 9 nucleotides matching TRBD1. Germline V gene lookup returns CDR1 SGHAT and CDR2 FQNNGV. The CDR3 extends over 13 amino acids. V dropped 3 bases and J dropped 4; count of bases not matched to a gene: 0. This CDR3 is CASSLTGGTEAFF. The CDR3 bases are TGTGCCAGCAGCTTGACAGGGGGCACTGAAGCTTTCTTT.

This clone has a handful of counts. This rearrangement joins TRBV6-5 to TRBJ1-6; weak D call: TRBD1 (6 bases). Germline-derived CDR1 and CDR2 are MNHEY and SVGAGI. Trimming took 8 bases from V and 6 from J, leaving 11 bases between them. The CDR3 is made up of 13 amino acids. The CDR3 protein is CASREGGNSPLHF. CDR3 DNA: TGTGCCAGCCGGGAGGGGGGTAATTCACCCCTCCACTTT.

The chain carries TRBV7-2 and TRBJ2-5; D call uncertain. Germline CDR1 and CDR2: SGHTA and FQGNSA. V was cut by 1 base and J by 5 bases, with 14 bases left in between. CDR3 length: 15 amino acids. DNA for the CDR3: TGTGCCAGCAGCTTAGTTGGGCGCGGTATGGAGACCCAGTACTTC. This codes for CASSLVGRGMETQYF. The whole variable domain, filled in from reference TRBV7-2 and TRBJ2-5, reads GAGVSQSPSNKVTEKGKDVELRCDPISGHTALYWYRQSLGQGLEFLIYFQGNSAPDKSGLPSDRFSAERTGGSVSTLTIQRTQQEDSAVYLCASSLVGRGMETQYFGPGTRLLVL.

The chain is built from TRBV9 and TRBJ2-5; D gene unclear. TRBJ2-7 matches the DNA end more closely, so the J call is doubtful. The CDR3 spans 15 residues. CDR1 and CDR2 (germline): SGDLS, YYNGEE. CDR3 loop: CASSVEPGRPYEQYF. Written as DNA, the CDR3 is TGTGCCAGCAGCGTAGAGCCAGGAAGGCCCTACGAGCAGTACTTC.

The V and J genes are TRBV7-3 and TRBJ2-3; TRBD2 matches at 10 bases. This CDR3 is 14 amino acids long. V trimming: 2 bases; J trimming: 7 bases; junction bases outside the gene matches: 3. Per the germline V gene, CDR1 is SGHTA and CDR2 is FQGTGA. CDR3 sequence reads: CASSLGLAVNTQYF. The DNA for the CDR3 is TGTGCCAGCAGCTTAGGACTAGCGGTAAATACGCAGTATTTT. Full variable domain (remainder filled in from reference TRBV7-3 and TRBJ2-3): GAGVSQTPSNKVTEKGKYVELRCDPISGHTALYWYRQSLGQGPEFLIYFQGTGAADDSGLPNDRFFAVRPEGSVSTLKIQRTERGDSAVYLCASSLGLAVNTQYFGPGTRLTVL.

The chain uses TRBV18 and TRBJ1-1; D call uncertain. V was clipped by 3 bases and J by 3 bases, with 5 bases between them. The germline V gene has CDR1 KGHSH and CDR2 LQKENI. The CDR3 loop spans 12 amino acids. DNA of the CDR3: TGTGCCAGCTCACCCGGGGACACTGAAGCTTTCTTT. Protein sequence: CASSPGDTEAFF.

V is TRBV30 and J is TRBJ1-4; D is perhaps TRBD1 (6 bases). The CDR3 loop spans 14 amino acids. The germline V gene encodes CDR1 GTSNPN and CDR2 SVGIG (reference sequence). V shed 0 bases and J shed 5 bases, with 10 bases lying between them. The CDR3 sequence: CAWSVRRGNEKLFF. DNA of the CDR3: TGTGCCTGGAGTGTCCGGAGGGGGAATGAAAAACTGTTTTTT.

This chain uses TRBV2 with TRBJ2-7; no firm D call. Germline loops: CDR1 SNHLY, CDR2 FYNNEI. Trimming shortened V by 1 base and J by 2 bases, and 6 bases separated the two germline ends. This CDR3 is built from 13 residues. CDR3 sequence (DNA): TGTGCCAGCAGTGAAGTACGGGCCTACGAGCAGTACTTC. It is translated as CASSEVRAYEQYF.

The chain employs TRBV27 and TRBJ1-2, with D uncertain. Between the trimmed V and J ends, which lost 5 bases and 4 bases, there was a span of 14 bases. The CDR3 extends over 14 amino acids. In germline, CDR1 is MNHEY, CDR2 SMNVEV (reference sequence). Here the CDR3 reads CASSPRRQIYGYTF. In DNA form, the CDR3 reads TGTGCCAGCAGTCCCCGGAGGCAGATCTATGGCTACACCTTC.

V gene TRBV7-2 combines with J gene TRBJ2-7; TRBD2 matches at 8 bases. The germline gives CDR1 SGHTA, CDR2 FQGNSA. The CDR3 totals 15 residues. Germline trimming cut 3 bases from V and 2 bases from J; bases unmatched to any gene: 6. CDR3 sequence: CASSFSRGGPYEQYF. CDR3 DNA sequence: TGTGCCAGCAGCTTCTCTCGGGGGGGACCCTACGAGCAGTACTTC.

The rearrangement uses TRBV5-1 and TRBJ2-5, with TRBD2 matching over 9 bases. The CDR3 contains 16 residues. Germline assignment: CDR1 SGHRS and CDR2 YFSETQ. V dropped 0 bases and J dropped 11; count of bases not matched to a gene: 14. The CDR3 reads CASSLVGSGSWQEQYF. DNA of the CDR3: TGCGCCAGCAGCTTGGTTGGTAGCGGGAGTTGGCAGGAGCAGTACTTC.